This T cell receptor (beta chain) was found in a study of technical replicates of blood from a few donors. This clone was counted a single time. Sequencing used immunoSEQ multiplex PCR; TCRdb keeps in-frame clones, though not all of them. The sample carries 55,000 to 65,000 clones, approximately 92% recorded once. The CDR3 has 16 amino acids. Per the germline V gene, CDR1 is SGHAT and CDR2 is FQNNGV. With 5 bases clipped from V and 4 bases from J, the junction kept 8 bases outside the gene matches. The chain is built from TRBV11-2 and TRBJ2-2, with 9 positions matching TRBD1. The TCR originated in a human donor in good health. Some clones in this sample may be carry-over from other donors' samples. The source material was PBMCs. This chain's CDR3 is CASSPRRGQGTGELFF. CDR3 DNA: TGTGCCAGCAGCCCCCGTAGGGGACAGGGCACCGGGGAGCTGTTTTTT. The variable domain in full, completed from reference TRBV11-2 and TRBJ2-2, reads EAGVAQSPRYKIIEKRQSVAFWCNPISGHATLYWYQQILGQGPKLLIQFQNNGVVDDSQLPKDRFSAERLKGVDSTLKIQPAKLEDSAVYLCASSPRRGQGTGELFFGEGSRLTVL.